This passage covers 8 T cell receptor beta chains from one sample sequenced in a study of neurological immune-mediated disorders. TCRdb re-derived calls from the 5' RACE reads in MiXCR, one entry per CDR3 protein. The table has tens of thousands of distinct CDR3 sequences, about 9.4% seen once; the top ten hold 1.7%. The sequencing sample was made of PBMCs. The receptors come from a man aged 50-59 years in good health.

This clonotype was seen many times. The chain links TRBV2 to TRBJ2-7; D gene ambiguous. Trimming took 2 bases from V and 3 from J, leaving 8 bases between them. The CDR3 runs 13 residues. The germline gives CDR1 SNHLY, CDR2 FYNNEI. In DNA, the CDR3 is TGTGCCAGCAGTGAACCGCTAATCTACGAGCAGTACTTC. This encodes CASSEPLIYEQYF.

This clonotype was recorded at least ten times. V gene TRBV20-1 combines with J gene TRBJ2-1, with TRBD2 as a possible D gene (5 bases). This CDR3 comprises 16 residues. V lost 0 bases and J lost 5, with 17 bases in between. Germline CDR1 and CDR2: DFQATT and SNEGSKA (reference sequence). The CDR3 sequence: CSARDGRLPSHNEQFF. The DNA for the CDR3 is TGCAGTGCTAGAGATGGGCGGCTGCCTAGCCACAATGAGCAGTTCTTC.

The chain is built from TRBV5-1 and TRBJ2-3; 12 nucleotides line up with TRBD1. The CDR3 totals 16 residues. V lost 4 bases and J lost 5; bases outside the gene matches: 8. CDR1 SGHRS and CDR2 YFSETQ come from the germline V gene. The CDR3 sequence is CASSSGTGGAGDTQYF. CDR3 DNA sequence: TGCGCCAGCAGCAGTGGGACAGGGGGCGCGGGAGATACGCAGTATTTT.

This clonotype was recorded at least ten times. This chain uses TRBV18 with TRBJ1-4; D is uncertain. The length of the CDR3 is 14 residues. Deletions cut 0 bases from V and 8 bases from J, with 10 bases between. From germline, CDR1 is KGHSH and CDR2 LQKENI. CDR3 coding DNA: TGTGCCAGCTCACCACCGCTCAAGAGGGAAAAACTGTTTTTT. Amino acids: CASSPPLKREKLFF.

Concerning this clonotype itself: Being one base from a much bigger clone, this may be a read error. The V and J genes are TRBV12-3 or TRBV12-4 and TRBJ1-1; TRBD1 matches 8 bases. J was trimmed by 3 bases and V by 7 bases; bases with no gene match: 7. The CDR3 has 14 amino acids. The CDR3 bases are TGTGCCAGCACTCGACAGGGGCAATACACTGAAGCTTTCTTT. Amino acid sequence: CASTRQGQYTEAFF.

This clonotype showed up many times. As DNA, the CDR3 is TGTGCCAGCAGCTTATGGACTAGCAGGGAGACCCAGTACTTC. It encodes CASSLWTSRETQYF. The gene calls are TRBV7-9 and TRBJ2-5; 8 nucleotides match TRBD2. Germline V CDR1 and CDR2: SEHNR, FQNEAQ (reference sequence). The CDR3 totals 14 residues. Trimming cost V 2 bases and J 5 bases; bases outside gene matches: 4.

This clonotype appeared many times. The V call is TRBV3-1, the J call TRBJ1-3, with TRBD1 identical over 9 bases. The CDR3 sequence is 16 residues long. J lost 3 bases, V lost 0 bases, and 3 bases had no gene match. Germline V lookup: CDR1 LGHDT, CDR2 YNNKEL (reference sequence). CDR3 sequence (DNA): TGTGCCAGCAGCCAAGACGGGACAGGGTTTGGAAACACCATATATTTT. It encodes CASSQDGTGFGNTIYF.

This clonotype was seen many times. CDR3 sequence: CASSVAADTQYF. DNA for the CDR3: TGTGCCAGCAGCGTAGCTGCAGATACGCAGTATTTT. The chain uses TRBV9 and TRBJ2-3, with unresolved D. The germline CDR1 and CDR2 sequences are SGDLS and YYNGEE. The CDR3 covers 12 residues. The V end was cut by 0 bases, the J end by 4 bases, with 3 bases between. Looking up the rest from reference TRBV9 and TRBJ2-3 gives the full variable domain: DSGVTQTPKHLITATGQRVTLRCSPRSGDLSVYWYQQSLDQGLQFLIQYYNGEERAKGNILERFSAQQFPDLHSELNLSSLELGDSALYFCASSVAADTQYFGPGTRLTVL.